This T cell receptor beta chain is from a study of blood T cell repertoires in COVID-19. Study-wide context: COVID-19 samples from acute and convalescent phases originated in the United States, Italy and Spain.

Original analysis: The assay estimated nucleated cells by amplifying reference gene primers. Libraries were prepared by immunoSEQ multiplex PCR; TCRdb keeps only in-frame clonotypes and omits some of them. V and J calls and clone size are those listed in that table; D and trimming were worked out from the DNA. The profile covers approximately 17,000 clones, with around nine tenths appearing a single time and roughly a quarter taken by the ten largest. The germline CDR1 and CDR2 sequences are MRHNA and SNTAGT. V lost 6 bases to trimming and J lost 0 bases, with 12 bases between them. The CDR3 covers 15 residues.

Source material: peripheral blood. The clonotype originates from a man in his fifties or sixties with acute or convalescent COVID-19. The chain is built from TRBV6-4 and TRBJ1-3, with a tentative D call TRBD1 (5 bases). CDR3 region: CASSPGGSSGNTIYF. The DNA for the CDR3 is TGTGCCAGCAGCCCGGGGGGAAGCTCTGGAAACACCATATATTTT.